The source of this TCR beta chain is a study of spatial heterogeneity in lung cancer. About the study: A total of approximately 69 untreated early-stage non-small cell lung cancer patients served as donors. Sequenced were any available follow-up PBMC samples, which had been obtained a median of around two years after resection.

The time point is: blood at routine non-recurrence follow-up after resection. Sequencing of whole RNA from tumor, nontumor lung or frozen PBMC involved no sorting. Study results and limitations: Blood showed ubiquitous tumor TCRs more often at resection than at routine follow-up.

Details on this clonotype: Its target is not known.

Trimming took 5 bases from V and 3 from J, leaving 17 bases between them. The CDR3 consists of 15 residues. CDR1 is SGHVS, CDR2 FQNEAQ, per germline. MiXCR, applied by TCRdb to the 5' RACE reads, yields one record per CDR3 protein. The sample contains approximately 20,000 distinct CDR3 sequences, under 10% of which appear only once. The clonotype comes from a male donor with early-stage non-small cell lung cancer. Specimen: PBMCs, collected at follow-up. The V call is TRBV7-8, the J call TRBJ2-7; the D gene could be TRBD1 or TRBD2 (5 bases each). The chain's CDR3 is CASSPRRDGLYEQYF. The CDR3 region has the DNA TGTGCCAGCAGCCCCCGCCGGGACGGACTCTACGAGCAGTACTTC.